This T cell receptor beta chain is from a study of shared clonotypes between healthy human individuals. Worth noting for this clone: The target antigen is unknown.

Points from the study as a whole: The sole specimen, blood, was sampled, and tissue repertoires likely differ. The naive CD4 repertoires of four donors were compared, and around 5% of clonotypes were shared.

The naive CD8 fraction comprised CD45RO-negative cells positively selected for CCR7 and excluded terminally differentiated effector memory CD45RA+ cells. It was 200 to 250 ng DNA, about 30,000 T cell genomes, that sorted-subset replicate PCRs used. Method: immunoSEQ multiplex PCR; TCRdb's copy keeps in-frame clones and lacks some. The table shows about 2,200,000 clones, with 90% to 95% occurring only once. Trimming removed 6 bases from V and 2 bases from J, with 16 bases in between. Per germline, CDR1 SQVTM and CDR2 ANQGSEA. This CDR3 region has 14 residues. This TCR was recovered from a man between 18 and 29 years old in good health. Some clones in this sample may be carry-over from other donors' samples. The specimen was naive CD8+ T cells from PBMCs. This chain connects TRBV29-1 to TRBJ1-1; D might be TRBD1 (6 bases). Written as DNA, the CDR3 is TGCAGCGTGGATCCGGGACACCTAAACACTGAAGCTTTCTTT. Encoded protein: CSVDPGHLNTEAFF.